The 18 T cell receptor beta chains listed next were all sequenced from one sample in a study of blood T cell repertoires in COVID-19. The data were produced by immunoSEQ multiplex PCR, yet TCRdb's version contains in-frame clones alone and is incomplete. In the table there are about 28,000 clones, roughly 87% of which are singletons. Source material: peripheral blood. The receptors shown here come from a human donor in a cohort sampled during active COVID-19.

This clone was observed once. CDR3 nucleotides: TGTGCCAGCAGCTTAAGTCGGGGAATCTTTGCCAAAAACATTCAGTACTTC. It specifies CASSLSRGIFAKNIQYF. The chain combines TRBV7-8 with TRBJ2-4; possibly TRBD2 for D (5 bases). V was cut by 2 bases and J by 1 base, with 15 bases left in between. From germline, CDR1 is SGHVS and CDR2 FQNEAQ. The CDR3 sequence is 17 residues long.

The genes are TRBV11-1 and TRBJ2-1; tentative D call: TRBD2 (5 bases). Germline loops: CDR1 SGHAT, CDR2 FQDESV (reference sequence). This CDR3 has 13 amino acids. Deletions cut 3 bases from V and 8 bases from J, with 11 bases between. The CDR3 protein is CASSFSNGDEQFF. The CDR3 DNA reads TGTGCCAGCAGCTTTAGTAACGGGGATGAGCAGTTCTTC. The full variable domain, with the rest looked up from reference TRBV11-1 and TRBJ2-1, is EAEVAQSPRYKITEKSQAVAFWCDPISGHATLYWYRQILGQGPELLVQFQDESVVDDSQLPKDRFSAERLKGVDSTLKIQPAELGDSAMYLCASSFSNGDEQFFGPGTRLTVL.

The chain carries TRBV2 and TRBJ2-7, with D possibly being TRBD1 (6 bases). The V and J ends lost 8 bases and 0 bases respectively, with 11 bases between them. Looked up from germline, CDR1 is SNHLY and CDR2 is FYNNEI. The CDR3 is 13 residues long. The CDR3 here is CASEQGNSYEQYF. CDR3 sequence (DNA): TGTGCCAGCGAACAGGGAAACTCCTACGAGCAGTACTTC.

The chain employs TRBV6-6 and TRBJ2-5, with TRBD2 identical over 8 bases. Germline CDR1 reads MNHNY; CDR2 reads SVGAGI (reference sequence). The CDR3 is 15 residues long. V lost 7 bases, J lost 1 base, and 8 bases stayed unmatched. The CDR3 coding sequence is TGTGCCAGCACGCCGACCGCGGGAGGCCAAGAGACCCAGTACTTC. It codes for CASTPTAGGQETQYF.

In this sample, this clone turned up once. The V gene is TRBV10-1, the J gene TRBJ2-5; 7 bases are shared with TRBD1. This CDR3 spans 14 amino acids. CDR1 and CDR2 from the germline V gene are WNHNN and SYGVQD (reference sequence). V trimming: 5 bases; J trimming: 0 bases; junction bases outside the gene matches: 3. The CDR3 protein is CASSPDRYQETQYF. In DNA, the CDR3 is TGCGCCAGCAGTCCGGACAGGTACCAAGAGACCCAGTACTTC.

V and J are TRBV12-5 and TRBJ2-1; weak D call: TRBD2 (6 bases). Germline lookup yields CDR1 LGHNT and CDR2 FRNRAP. Trimming stripped 3 bases from V and 7 bases from J, with 10 bases between. The CDR3 covers 13 residues. Here the CDR3 DNA reads TGTGCTAGTGGTTTCGGAGGGGTGAATGAGCAGTTCTTC. Translating it yields CASGFGGVNEQFF. Drawing the rest from reference TRBV12-5 and TRBJ2-1, the complete variable domain is DARVTQTPRHKVTEMGQEVTMRCQPILGHNTVFWYRQTMMQGLELLAYFRNRAPLDDSGMPKDRFSAEMPDATLATLKIQPSEPRDSAVYFCASGFGGVNEQFFGPGTRLTVL.

The chain combines TRBV4-2 with TRBJ2-5; 14 bases align to TRBD2. CDR1 is LGHNA and CDR2 is YNFKEQ in the germline V gene. V shed 4 bases, J shed 5 bases, and the junction held 6 bases outside the gene matches. This CDR3 comprises 16 residues. The CDR3 region has the DNA TGTGCCAGCAGCCGGACTAGCGGGGGGAGTACGGAGACCCAGTACTTC. Protein product: CASSRTSGGSTETQYF.

The chain employs TRBV6-1 and TRBJ2-3, with a possible D match to TRBD2 (5 bases). Germline V gives CDR1 MNHNS, CDR2 SASEGT. The CDR3 loop spans 15 amino acids. Between the trimmed V and J ends, which lost 2 bases and 0 bases, there was a span of 9 bases. The CDR3 DNA sequence: TGTGCCAGCAGTGAAATCGGGGTTAGCACAGATACGCAGTATTTT. This codes for CASSEIGVSTDTQYF.

In this sample, this clone turned up a few times. The chain couples TRBV7-6 to TRBJ2-1, with 7 bases matching TRBD1. CDR3 length: 12 residues. CDR1 SGHVS and CDR2 FNYEAQ come from the germline V gene. V was clipped by 5 bases and J by 6 bases; unmatched bases: 1. CDR3 coding DNA: TGTGCCAGCAGCCGGGACAGCAATGAGCAGTTCTTC. Translation: CASSRDSNEQFF.

The chain recombines TRBV6-2 or TRBV6-3 with TRBJ2-7, with 7 bases fitting TRBD2. The CDR3 loop spans 14 amino acids. The junction had 5 bases not matched to a gene; V was cut back by 0 bases and J by 6 bases. Germline CDR1 MNHEY, CDR2 SVGEGT. Here the CDR3 reads CASSYSGREGEQYF. The CDR3 DNA sequence: TGTGCCAGCAGTTACTCGGGCAGGGAGGGCGAGCAGTACTTC.

V is TRBV2 and J is TRBJ2-6, with 11 bases matching TRBD1. V shed 7 bases and J 1 base; nucleotides not matched to a gene: 6. The CDR3 extends over 17 amino acids. Germline assignment: CDR1 SNHLY and CDR2 FYNNEI. The CDR3 coding sequence is TGTGCCAGCACAGGGACAGGGGGGAGATCTGGGGCCAACGTCCTGACTTTC. Translation: CASTGTGGRSGANVLTF.

This chain joins TRBV10-1 and TRBJ1-6; no definite D call. Germline V gene sequence: CDR1 WNHNN, CDR2 SYGVQD (reference sequence). The CDR3 runs to 12 residues. V gave up 3 bases and J gave up 6 bases, with 3 bases separating them. In DNA form, the CDR3 reads TGCGCCAGCAGTGACTTTAATTCACCCCTCCACTTT. This gives the protein CASSDFNSPLHF.

The V call is TRBV27, the J call TRBJ2-1, with D perhaps TRBD2 (7 bases). Germline V gene sequence: CDR1 MNHEY, CDR2 SMNVEV (reference sequence). CDR3 length equals 15 residues. The V gene lost 7 bases and the J gene lost 4 bases, with 17 bases spanning the gap. The CDR3 DNA reads TGTGCCAGCACCGTAGGGGGGGGGCTATACAATGAGCAGTTCTTC. This codes for CASTVGGGLYNEQFF.

The V call is TRBV7-2, the J call TRBJ1-1; D unclear. This CDR3 is built from 14 residues. Trimming pared 1 base from V and 4 bases from J, leaving 10 bases between. Germline CDR1 is SGHTA and CDR2 is FQGNSA. CDR3 nucleotides: TGTGCCAGCAGCTTAGATATCCCCAGCACTGAAGCTTTCTTT. Translated: CASSLDIPSTEAFF. The whole variable domain, filled in from reference TRBV7-2 and TRBJ1-1, reads GAGVSQSPSNKVTEKGKDVELRCDPISGHTALYWYRQSLGQGLEFLIYFQGNSAPDKSGLPSDRFSAERTGGSVSTLTIQRTQQEDSAVYLCASSLDIPSTEAFFGQGTRLTVV.

The chain couples TRBV4-2 to TRBJ1-5, with D perhaps matching TRBD1 (5 bases). The CDR3 is 16 residues long. With 0 bases removed from V and 3 bases from J, the gap between germline ends came to 12 bases. Germline V gene lookup returns CDR1 LGHNA and CDR2 YNFKEQ. CDR3 protein: CASSQESSGINQPQHF. The DNA of the CDR3 is TGTGCCAGCAGCCAAGAAAGTTCAGGGATCAATCAGCCCCAGCATTTT.

This clone has only one observation. V gene TRBV9 combines with J gene TRBJ1-4, with 7 positions matching TRBD1. J was trimmed by 7 bases and V by 2 bases; bases with no gene match: 14. The length of the CDR3 is 17 residues. Germline CDR1 is SGDLS and CDR2 is YYNGEE. For the CDR3, the DNA is TGTGCCAGCAGCGTCGGGGACAGAGCCCTCCAAGGTGAAAAACTGTTTTTT. Translated: CASSVGDRALQGEKLFF.

The CDR3 sequence is CAWSVQLAGRNNEQFF. CDR3 nucleotide sequence: TGTGCCTGGAGTGTACAACTAGCGGGTCGAAACAATGAGCAGTTCTTC. The genes are TRBV30 and TRBJ2-1; 9 bases match TRBD2. The CDR3 sequence is 16 residues long. The V gene's germline CDR1 is GTSNPN and CDR2 SVGIG (reference sequence). J lost 5 bases, V lost 0 bases, and 8 bases had no gene match. Using reference TRBV30 and TRBJ2-1 for the parts outside the CDR3, the full variable domain is SQTIHQWPATLVQPVGSPLSLECTVEGTSNPNLYWYRQAAGRGLQLLFYSVGIGQISSEVPQNLSASRPQDRQFILSSKKLLLSDSGFYLCAWSVQLAGRNNEQFFGPGTRLTVL.

The V gene is TRBV2, the J gene TRBJ1-1; 9 bases align to TRBD1. V was clipped by 5 bases and J by 3 bases; unmatched bases: 25. Looked up from germline, CDR1 is SNHLY and CDR2 is FYNNEI. This CDR3 has 21 amino acids. Here the CDR3 reads CASSSEGTGSGSAMKDTEAFF. The DNA for the CDR3 is TGTGCCAGCAGTTCTGAGGGGACAGGGTCGGGCAGCGCAATGAAGGACACTGAAGCTTTCTTT. The variable domain in full, completed from reference TRBV2 and TRBJ1-1, reads EPEVTQTPSHQVTQMGQEVILRCVPISNHLYFYWYRQILGQKVEFLVSFYNNEISEKSEIFDDQFSVERPDGSNFTLKIRSTKLEDSAMYFCASSSEGTGSGSAMKDTEAFFGQGTRLTVV.